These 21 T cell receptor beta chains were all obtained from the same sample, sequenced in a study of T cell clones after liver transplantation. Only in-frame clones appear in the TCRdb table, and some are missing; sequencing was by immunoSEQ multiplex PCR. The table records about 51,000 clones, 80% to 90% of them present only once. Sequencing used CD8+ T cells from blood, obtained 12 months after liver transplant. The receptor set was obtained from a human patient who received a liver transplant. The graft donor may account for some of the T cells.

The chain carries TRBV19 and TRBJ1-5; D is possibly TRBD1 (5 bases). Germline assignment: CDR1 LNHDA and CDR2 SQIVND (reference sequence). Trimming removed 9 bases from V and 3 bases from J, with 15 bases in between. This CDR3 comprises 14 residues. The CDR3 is CASRWGDANQPQHF. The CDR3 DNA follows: TGTGCCAGCCGATGGGGGGACGCCAATCAGCCCCAGCATTTT.

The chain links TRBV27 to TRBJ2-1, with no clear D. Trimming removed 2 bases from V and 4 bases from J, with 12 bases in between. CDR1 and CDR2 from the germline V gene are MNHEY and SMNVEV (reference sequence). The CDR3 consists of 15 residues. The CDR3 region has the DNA TGTGCCAGCAGTTTAAAAGTCCCTTGGTACAATGAGCAGTTCTTC. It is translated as CASSLKVPWYNEQFF.

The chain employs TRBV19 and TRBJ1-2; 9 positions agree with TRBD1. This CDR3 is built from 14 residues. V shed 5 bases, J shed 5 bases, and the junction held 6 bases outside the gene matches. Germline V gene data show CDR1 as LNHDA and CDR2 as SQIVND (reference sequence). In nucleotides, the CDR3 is TGTGCCAGTAGTCCTGGGACAGGGAGGTATGGCTACACCTTC. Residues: CASSPGTGRYGYTF.

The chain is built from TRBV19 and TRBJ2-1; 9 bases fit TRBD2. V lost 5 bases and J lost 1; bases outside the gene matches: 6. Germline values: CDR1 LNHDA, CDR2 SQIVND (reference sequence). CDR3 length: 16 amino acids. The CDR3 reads CASSSQREVSYNEQFF. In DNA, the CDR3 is TGTGCCAGTAGTTCTCAGCGGGAGGTATCCTACAATGAGCAGTTCTTC.

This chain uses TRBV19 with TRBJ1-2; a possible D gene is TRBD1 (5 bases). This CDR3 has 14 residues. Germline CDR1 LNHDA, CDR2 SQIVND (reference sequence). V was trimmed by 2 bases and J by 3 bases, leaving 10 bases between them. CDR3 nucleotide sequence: TGTGCCAGTAGTATACTGCAGGGATACTATGGCTACACCTTC. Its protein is CASSILQGYYGYTF.

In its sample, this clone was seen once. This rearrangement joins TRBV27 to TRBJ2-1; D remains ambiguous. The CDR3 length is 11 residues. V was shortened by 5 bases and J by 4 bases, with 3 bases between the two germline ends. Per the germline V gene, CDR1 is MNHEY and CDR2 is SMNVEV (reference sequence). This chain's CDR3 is CASSDYNEQFF. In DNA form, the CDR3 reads TGTGCCAGCAGTGATTACAATGAGCAGTTCTTC.

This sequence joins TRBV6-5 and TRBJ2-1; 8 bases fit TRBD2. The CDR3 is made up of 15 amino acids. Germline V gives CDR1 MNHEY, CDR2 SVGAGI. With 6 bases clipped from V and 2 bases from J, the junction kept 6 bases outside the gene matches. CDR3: CASSHTSGAYNEQFF. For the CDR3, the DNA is TGTGCCAGCAGCCATACTAGCGGAGCCTACAATGAGCAGTTCTTC.

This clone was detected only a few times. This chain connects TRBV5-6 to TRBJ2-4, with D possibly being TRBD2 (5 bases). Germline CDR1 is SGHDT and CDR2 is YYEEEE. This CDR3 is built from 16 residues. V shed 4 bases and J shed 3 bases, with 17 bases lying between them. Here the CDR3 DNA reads TGTGCCAGCAGCCCGGCGAGGCGGGTTAGCAAAAACATTCAGTACTTC. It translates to CASSPARRVSKNIQYF.

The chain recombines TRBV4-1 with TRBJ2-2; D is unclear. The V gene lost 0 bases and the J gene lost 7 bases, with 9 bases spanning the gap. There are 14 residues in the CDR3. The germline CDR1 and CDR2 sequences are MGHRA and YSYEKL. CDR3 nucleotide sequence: TGCGCCAGCAGCCAAGAAACAACGTTCGGGGAGCTGTTTTTT. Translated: CASSQETTFGELFF.

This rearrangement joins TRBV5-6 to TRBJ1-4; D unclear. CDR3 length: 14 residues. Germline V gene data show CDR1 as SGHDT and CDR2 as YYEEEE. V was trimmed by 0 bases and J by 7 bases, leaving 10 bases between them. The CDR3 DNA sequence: TGTGCCAGCAGCTTGGGGTTGTCCCCTGAAAAACTGTTTTTT. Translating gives CASSLGLSPEKLFF.

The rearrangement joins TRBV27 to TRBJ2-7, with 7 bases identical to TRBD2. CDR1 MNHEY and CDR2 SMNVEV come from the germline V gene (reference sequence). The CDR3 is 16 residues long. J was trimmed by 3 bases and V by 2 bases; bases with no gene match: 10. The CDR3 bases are TGTGCCAGCAGTTTAGGAGCGGGGAGGGTTGGCTACGAGCAGTACTTC. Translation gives CASSLGAGRVGYEQYF.

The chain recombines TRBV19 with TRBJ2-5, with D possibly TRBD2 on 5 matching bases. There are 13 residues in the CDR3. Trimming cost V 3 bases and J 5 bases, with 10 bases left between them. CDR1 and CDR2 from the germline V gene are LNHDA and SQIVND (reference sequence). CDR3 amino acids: CASSIRGGETQYF. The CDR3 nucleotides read TGTGCCAGTAGTATTCGCGGCGGGGAGACCCAGTACTTC.

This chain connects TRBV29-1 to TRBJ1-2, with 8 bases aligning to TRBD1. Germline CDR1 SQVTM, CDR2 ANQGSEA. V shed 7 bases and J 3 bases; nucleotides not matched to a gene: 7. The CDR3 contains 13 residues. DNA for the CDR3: TGCAGCGCTCAGGGGGCAGGAGACTATGGCTACACCTTC. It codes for CSAQGAGDYGYTF.

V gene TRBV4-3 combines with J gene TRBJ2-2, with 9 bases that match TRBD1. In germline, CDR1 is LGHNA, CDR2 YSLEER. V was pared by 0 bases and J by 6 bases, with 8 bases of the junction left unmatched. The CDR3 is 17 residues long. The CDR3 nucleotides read TGCGCCAGCAGCCAAGAACATTGGGACAGGGTATCCGGGGAGCTGTTTTTT. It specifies CASSQEHWDRVSGELFF.

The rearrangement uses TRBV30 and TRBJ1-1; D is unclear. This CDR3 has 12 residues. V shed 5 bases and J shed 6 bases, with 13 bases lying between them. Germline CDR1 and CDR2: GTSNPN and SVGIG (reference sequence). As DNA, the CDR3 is TGTGCCTGGGATTACGGACCCTCTGAAGCTTTCTTT. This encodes CAWDYGPSEAFF.

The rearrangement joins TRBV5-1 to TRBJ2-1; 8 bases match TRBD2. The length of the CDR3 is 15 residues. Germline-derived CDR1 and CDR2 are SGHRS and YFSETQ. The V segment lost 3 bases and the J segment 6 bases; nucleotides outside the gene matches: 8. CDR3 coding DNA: TGCGCCAGCAGCTCCTTTATGACTAGCGTCAATGAGCAGTTCTTC. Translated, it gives CASSSFMTSVNEQFF.

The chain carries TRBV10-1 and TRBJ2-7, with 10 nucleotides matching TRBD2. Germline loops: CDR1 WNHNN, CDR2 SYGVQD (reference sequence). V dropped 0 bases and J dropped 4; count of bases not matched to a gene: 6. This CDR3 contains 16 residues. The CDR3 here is CASSESVPSGSYEQYF. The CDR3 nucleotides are TGCGCCAGCAGTGAGTCCGTGCCTAGCGGGAGTTACGAGCAGTACTTC.

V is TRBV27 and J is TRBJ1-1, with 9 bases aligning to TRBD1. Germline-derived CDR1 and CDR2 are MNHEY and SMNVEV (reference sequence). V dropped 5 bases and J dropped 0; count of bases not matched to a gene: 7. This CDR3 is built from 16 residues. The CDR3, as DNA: TGTGCCAGCAGTCTTGGGACAGGGCCCTTGAACACTGAAGCTTTCTTT. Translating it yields CASSLGTGPLNTEAFF.

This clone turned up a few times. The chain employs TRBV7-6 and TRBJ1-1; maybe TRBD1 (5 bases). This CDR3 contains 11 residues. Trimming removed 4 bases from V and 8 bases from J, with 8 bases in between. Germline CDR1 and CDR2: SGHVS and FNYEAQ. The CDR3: CASSSGQEAFF. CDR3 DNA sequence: TGTGCCAGCAGCTCTGGACAAGAAGCTTTCTTT.

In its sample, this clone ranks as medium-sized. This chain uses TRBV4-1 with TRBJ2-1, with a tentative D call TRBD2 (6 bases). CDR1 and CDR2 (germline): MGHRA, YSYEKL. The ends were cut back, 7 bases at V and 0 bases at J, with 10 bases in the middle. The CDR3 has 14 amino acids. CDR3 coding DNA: TGCGCCAGCAAAATCGGGAGCTCCTACAATGAGCAGTTCTTC. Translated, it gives CASKIGSSYNEQFF.

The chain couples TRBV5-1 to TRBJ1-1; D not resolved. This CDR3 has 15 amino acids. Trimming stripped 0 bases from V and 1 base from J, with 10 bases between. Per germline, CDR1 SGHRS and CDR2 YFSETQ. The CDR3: CASSLDPATNTEAFF. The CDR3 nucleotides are TGCGCCAGCAGCTTGGATCCAGCAACGAACACTGAAGCTTTCTTT.